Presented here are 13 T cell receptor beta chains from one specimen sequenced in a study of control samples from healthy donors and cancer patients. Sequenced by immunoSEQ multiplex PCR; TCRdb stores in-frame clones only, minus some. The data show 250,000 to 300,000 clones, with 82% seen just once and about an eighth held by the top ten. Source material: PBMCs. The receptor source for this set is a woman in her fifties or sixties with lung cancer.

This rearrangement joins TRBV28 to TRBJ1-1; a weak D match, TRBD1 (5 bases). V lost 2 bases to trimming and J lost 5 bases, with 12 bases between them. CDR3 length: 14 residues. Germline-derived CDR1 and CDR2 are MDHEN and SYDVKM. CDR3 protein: CASSLVGGSTEAFF. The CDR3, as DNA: TGTGCCAGCAGTTTAGTTGGGGGTAGTACTGAAGCTTTCTTT.

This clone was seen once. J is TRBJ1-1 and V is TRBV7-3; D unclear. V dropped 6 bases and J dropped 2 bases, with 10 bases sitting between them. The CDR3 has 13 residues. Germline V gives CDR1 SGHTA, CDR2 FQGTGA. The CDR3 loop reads CASSRTVNTEAFF. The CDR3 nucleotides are TGTGCCAGCAGTCGCACAGTCAACACTGAAGCTTTCTTT.

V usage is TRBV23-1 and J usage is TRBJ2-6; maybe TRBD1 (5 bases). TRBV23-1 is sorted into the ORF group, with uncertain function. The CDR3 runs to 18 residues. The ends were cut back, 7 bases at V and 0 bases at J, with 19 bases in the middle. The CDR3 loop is CASKTRRVHSSGANVLTF. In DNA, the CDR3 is TGCGCCAGCAAAACCCGCAGGGTCCACTCCTCTGGGGCCAACGTCCTGACTTTC.

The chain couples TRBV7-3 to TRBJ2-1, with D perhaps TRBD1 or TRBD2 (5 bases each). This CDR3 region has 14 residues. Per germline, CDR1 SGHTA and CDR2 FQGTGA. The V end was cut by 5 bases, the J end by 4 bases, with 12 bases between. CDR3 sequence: CASSSTGTYNEQFF. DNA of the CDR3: TGTGCCAGCAGCAGTACCGGGACGTACAATGAGCAGTTCTTC.

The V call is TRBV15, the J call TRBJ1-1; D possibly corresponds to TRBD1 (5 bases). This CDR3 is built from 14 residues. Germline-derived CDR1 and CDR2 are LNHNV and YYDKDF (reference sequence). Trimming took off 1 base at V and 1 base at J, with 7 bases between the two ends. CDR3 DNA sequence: TGTGCCACCAGCAGAGCTGGGGGGAACACTGAAGCTTTCTTT. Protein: CATSRAGGNTEAFF. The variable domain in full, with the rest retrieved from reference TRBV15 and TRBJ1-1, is DAMVIQNPRYQVTQFGKPVTLSCSQTLNHNVMYWYQQKSSQAPKLLFHYYDKDFNNEADTPDNFQSRRPNTSFCFLDIRSPGLGDTAMYLCATSRAGGNTEAFFGQGTRLTVV.

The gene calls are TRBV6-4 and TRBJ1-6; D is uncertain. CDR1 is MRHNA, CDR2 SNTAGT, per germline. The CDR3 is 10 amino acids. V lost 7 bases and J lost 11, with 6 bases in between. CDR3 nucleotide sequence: TGTGCCAGCACCCGTACACCCCTCCACTTT. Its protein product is CASTRTPLHF.

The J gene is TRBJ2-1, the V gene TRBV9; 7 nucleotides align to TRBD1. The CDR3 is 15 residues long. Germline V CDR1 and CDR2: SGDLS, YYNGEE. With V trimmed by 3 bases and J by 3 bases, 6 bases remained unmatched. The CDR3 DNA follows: TGTGCCAGCAGCGAAGGGGGCTCCGGCTACAATGAGCAGTTCTTC. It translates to CASSEGGSGYNEQFF.

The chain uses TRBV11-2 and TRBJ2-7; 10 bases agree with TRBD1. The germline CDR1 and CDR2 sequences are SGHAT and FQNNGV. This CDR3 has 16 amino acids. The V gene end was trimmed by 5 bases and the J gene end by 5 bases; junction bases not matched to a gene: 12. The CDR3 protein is CASSLTSGTGVDEQYF. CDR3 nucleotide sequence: TGTGCCAGCAGCCTTACTTCCGGGACAGGGGTGGACGAGCAGTACTTC.

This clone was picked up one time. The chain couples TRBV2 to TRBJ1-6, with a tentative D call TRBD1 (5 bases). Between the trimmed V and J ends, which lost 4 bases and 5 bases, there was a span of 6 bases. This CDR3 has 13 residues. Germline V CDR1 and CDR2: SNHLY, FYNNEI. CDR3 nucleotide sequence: TGTGCCAGCAGTGCGGGGCATAATTCACCCCTCCACTTT. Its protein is CASSAGHNSPLHF.

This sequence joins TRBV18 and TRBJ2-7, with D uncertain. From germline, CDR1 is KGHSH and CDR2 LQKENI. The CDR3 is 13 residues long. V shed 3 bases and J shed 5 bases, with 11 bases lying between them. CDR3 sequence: CASSPYFQDEQYF. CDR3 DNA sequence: TGTGCCAGCTCACCTTATTTCCAGGACGAGCAGTACTTC.

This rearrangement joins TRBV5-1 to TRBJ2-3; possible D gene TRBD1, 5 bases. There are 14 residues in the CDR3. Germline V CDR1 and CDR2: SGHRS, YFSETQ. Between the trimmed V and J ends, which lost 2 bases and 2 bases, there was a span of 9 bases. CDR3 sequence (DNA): TGCGCCAGCAGCTTTTTAGGGGACACAGATACGCAGTATTTT. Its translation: CASSFLGDTDTQYF. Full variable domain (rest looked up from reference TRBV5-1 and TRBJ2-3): KAGVTQTPRYLIKTRGQQVTLSCSPISGHRSVSWYQQTPGQGLQFLFEYFSETQRNKGNFPGRFSGRQFSNSRSEMNVSTLELGDSALYLCASSFLGDTDTQYFGPGTRLTVL.

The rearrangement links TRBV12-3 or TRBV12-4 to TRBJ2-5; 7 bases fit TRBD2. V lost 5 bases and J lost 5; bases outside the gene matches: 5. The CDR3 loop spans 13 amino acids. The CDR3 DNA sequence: TGTGCCAGCAGTGTACTAGCGTGGGAGACCCAGTACTTC. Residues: CASSVLAWETQYF.

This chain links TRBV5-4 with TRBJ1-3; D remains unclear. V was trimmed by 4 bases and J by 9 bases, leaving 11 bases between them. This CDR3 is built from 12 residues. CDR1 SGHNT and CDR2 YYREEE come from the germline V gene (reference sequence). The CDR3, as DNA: TGTGCCAGCAGCCGAGACCGAGGCACCATATATTTT. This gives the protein CASSRDRGTIYF.